The TCR beta chain described here comes from a study of T-cell reconstitution after alpha-beta-depleted transplantation in children. Ten or more counts support this clonotype. Trimming pared 4 bases from V and 6 bases from J, leaving 17 bases between. This CDR3 comprises 15 residues. CDR1 and CDR2 (germline): SGHRS, YFSETQ. Library preparation (for TCRbeta) was performed with unique molecular identifiers. One entry per CDR3 protein, called by TCRdb with MiXCR from the PCR reads. The sample shows some 240,000 distinct CDR3 sequences, 7.5% to 10% of them seen only once. The origin of this receptor is a human donor who donated a stem cell graft to a child with SCID. V usage is TRBV5-1 and J usage is TRBJ2-1; D is possibly TRBD1 (6 bases). Specimen: PBMCs from the stem cell graft donor, collected from the stem cell graft. The CDR3 sequence: CASSISSGVRNEQFF. The CDR3 DNA is TGCGCCAGCAGCATTTCTTCAGGGGTTCGCAATGAGCAGTTCTTC. The whole variable domain, filled in from reference TRBV5-1 and TRBJ2-1, reads KAGVTQTPRYLIKTRGQQVTLSCSPISGHRSVSWYQQTPGQGLQFLFEYFSETQRNKGNFPGRFSGRQFSNSRSEMNVSTLELGDSALYLCASSISSGVRNEQFFGPGTRLTVL.